Only a few counts were recorded for the clone carrying this TCR beta chain. Its target is not known. With 6 bases removed from V and 1 base from J, the gap between germline ends came to 13 bases. The CDR3 is 14 residues long. CDR1 is MNHEY, CDR2 SVGEGT, per germline. Synthesis of TCR cDNA relied on 5'RACE template switching, which attached a universal primer site and UMIs. TCRdb reprocessed the 5' RACE reads with MiXCR, giving one entry per CDR3 protein. This table has hundreds of thousands of distinct CDR3 sequences, 13% appearing once. The sample belongs to a study of T cells after yellow fever vaccination. Study-level findings and limits: Sorted repertoires could include abundant contaminating clonotypes from bulk cells. Post-booster repertoires contained most primary-vaccination clones again (around 96% CD4, around 89% CD8).

This TCR came from a man aged 25 to 40 who received the YFV17D yellow fever vaccine. The gene calls are TRBV6-2 or TRBV6-3 and TRBJ2-7; unclear D gene. Sequences were derived from PBMCs, sampled on the day of the yellow fever booster vaccination. The CDR3 is CASRKGGTSYEQYF. The CDR3 nucleotides are TGTGCCAGCAGGAAGGGCGGAACATCCTACGAGCAGTACTTC.